A few counts support the clone carrying this T cell receptor (beta chain). Its antigen is unidentified. A 5'RACE reaction primed in the constant segment made cDNA libraries of TCR alpha and TCR beta, and these carried sample barcodes and UMIs. TCRdb ran MiXCR on the 5' RACE reads and lists one entry per CDR3 protein. The sample shows some 440,000 distinct CDR3 sequences, around a quarter of them seen only once. Trimming stripped 4 bases from V and 3 bases from J, with 10 bases between. CDR1 and CDR2 from the germline V gene are SGHTA and FQGNSA. This CDR3 contains 15 residues. The entry originates in a study of T-cell memory formation after mild COVID-19. General study points: Later expanders leaned toward CD4+, whereas clones contracting from day 15 to 85 were balanced CD4/CD8. Contracting CD4+ clones were located mainly in CM and EM, and CD8+ clones in EMRA. Clonal second-wave expansions that peaked on day 37 had unconfirmed SARS-CoV-2 specificity.

The source material was PBMCs or a T cell subset sorted from them (not recorded which). This chain joins TRBV7-2 and TRBJ2-6; TRBD1 is a possible D gene (5 bases). This clonotype was sampled from an adult woman who had mild COVID-19 (a few samples of this study predate the infection). Cell type and time point are not known. The CDR3 reads CASSSSQGGANVLTF. The CDR3 bases are TGTGCCAGCAGCTCCTCGCAGGGTGGGGCCAACGTCCTGACTTTC.